These T cell receptor beta chains were read from a single sample in a study of blood T cell repertoires in COVID-19. The data were produced by immunoSEQ multiplex PCR, yet TCRdb's version contains in-frame clones alone and is incomplete. Among 250,000 or so clones listed, around 87% were seen once. The source material was peripheral blood. The receptors stem from a woman aged 70-85 years with active or convalescent COVID-19. Both conserved end residues are trimmed from each CDR3. The order of the fields is D gene, V gene, CDR3 protein. D genes are given only for firm matches.

d_gene: .
v_gene: TRBV6-5
CDR3aa: ASSPLFSPNQPQH

d_gene: TRBD1
v_gene: TRBV25-1
CDR3aa: ASSPRTGNTGELF

d_gene: .
v_gene: TRBV18
CDR3aa: ASSLSIGSDSISNQPQH

d_gene: TRBD1
v_gene: TRBV7-3
CDR3aa: ASSFLPDRVYGYT

d_gene: .
v_gene: TRBV6-2/TRBV6-3
CDR3aa: ASSLPGNQPQH

d_gene: TRBD1
v_gene: TRBV6-5
CDR3aa: ATSIGQGITDTQY

d_gene: .
v_gene: TRBV7-6
CDR3aa: ASSLQARVSYEQY

d_gene: .
v_gene: TRBV12-5
CDR3aa: ASGLVLEGEGYT

d_gene: TRBD1
v_gene: TRBV7-2
CDR3aa: ASSVDRVLAHGYT

d_gene: TRBD1
v_gene: TRBV7-9
CDR3aa: ASSLRQGGSYEQY

d_gene: .
v_gene: TRBV27
CDR3aa: ASSGGKGGQETQY

d_gene: .
v_gene: TRBV7-2
CDR3aa: ASSADRNRYGNTIY

d_gene: .
v_gene: TRBV7-3
CDR3aa: ASSSVRRGTEAF

d_gene: .
v_gene: TRBV5-6
CDR3aa: ASSERGIHTEAF

d_gene: .
v_gene: TRBV7-2
CDR3aa: ASSLGRVTGELF

d_gene: .
v_gene: TRBV4-1
CDR3aa: ASSQDPGYSEKLF

d_gene: .
v_gene: TRBV7-2
CDR3aa: ASSKRGGTEAF

d_gene: .
v_gene: TRBV2
CDR3aa: ASSDLYQPQH

d_gene: TRBD1
v_gene: TRBV5-4
CDR3aa: ASSLAANRGSYNEQF

d_gene: .
v_gene: TRBV29-1
CDR3aa: SVVAIGGETQY

d_gene: .
v_gene: TRBV4-1
CDR3aa: ASSPQVGLAKNIQY

d_gene: .
v_gene: TRBV18
CDR3aa: ASSPPLQGSGANVLT

d_gene: .
v_gene: TRBV6-5
CDR3aa: ASSPNSYNSPLH

d_gene: TRBD2
v_gene: TRBV6-1
CDR3aa: ASSDGYSGGAVQIQY

d_gene: TRBD1
v_gene: TRBV10-1
CDR3aa: ASRSGTGNEQY

d_gene: .
v_gene: TRBV3-1/TRBV3-2
CDR3aa: ASSQETVNTEAF

d_gene: .
v_gene: TRBV3-1/TRBV3-2
CDR3aa: ASSHQTSGFGYT

d_gene: .
v_gene: TRBV2
CDR3aa: ASSEGANYGYT

d_gene: TRBD1
v_gene: TRBV19
CDR3aa: ASSIPGQPYGYT